This T cell receptor beta chain was sequenced in a study of CD8 T cells in ankylosing spondylitis. The CDR3 covers 15 residues. Germline loops: CDR1 LGHDT, CDR2 YNNKEL (reference sequence). The V segment lost 4 bases and the J segment 6 bases; nucleotides outside the gene matches: 9. The sample holds many counts of this clonotype. TCRdb fed the 5' RACE reads into MiXCR, producing one record per CDR3 protein. Of more than 150,000 distinct CDR3 sequences listed, around a sixth are singletons. This chain connects TRBV3-1 to TRBJ2-1, with TRBD1 matching 7 bases. The sample comprised blood, either unsorted or a sorted T cell fraction (not recorded which). The receptor was derived from a male donor under 30 with ankylosing spondylitis or in good health (not recorded which). CDR3 sequence: CASSRRQGSRNEQFF. CDR3 in DNA: TGTGCCAGCAGCCGCCGACAGGGTTCCCGCAATGAGCAGTTCTTC.